The clone carrying this TCR beta chain has a handful of counts. Its specificity is not known. This sample is part of a study of T-cell memory formation after mild COVID-19. Libraries for TCRalpha and TCRbeta carried sample barcodes and unique molecular identifiers via 5'RACE. TCRdb reanalysed the 5' RACE reads using MiXCR and keeps one entry per CDR3 protein. Seen here are roughly 240,000 distinct CDR3 sequences, roughly 17% observed once, and the top ten hold 22%. Between the trimmed V and J ends, which lost 10 bases and 3 bases, there was a span of 13 bases. The CDR3 length is 13 residues. The V gene's germline CDR1 is ENHRY and CDR2 SYGVKD. The study, taken as a whole, reports: The second-wave clones peaking on day 37 were not confirmed as SARS-CoV-2-specific. Contracting CD8+ clones were enriched in EMRA, CD4+ mainly in CM and EM.

The sequenced sample was PBMCs or a T cell subset sorted from them (not recorded which). This clonotype originated in a young man who had mild COVID-19 (a few samples of this study predate the infection). Cell type and time point are not known. The chain uses TRBV10-3 and TRBJ1-3; a possible D gene is TRBD1 (6 bases). In nucleotides, the CDR3 is TGTGCCACCCTGGGGGGCCTTGGAAACACCATATATTTT. Amino acids: CATLGGLGNTIYF.